The clone carrying this T cell receptor beta chain has ten or more counts. The hyperthyroidism patients had all been newly diagnosed, and their disease duration was under 2 months. Their ages ranged from 18 to 65 years. Template material for amplifying TCR beta CDR3 regions consisted of RNA transcripts. Using the HTBI primer set, a first-round RT-PCR was run on the TCR CDR3. Via MiXCR, TCRdb re-called the multiplex PCR reads, giving one row per CDR3 protein. This repertoire shows over 500,000 distinct CDR3 sequences, roughly 15% found once; its top ten account for approximately 15%. The data derive from a study of T cells in Graves' hyperthyroidism and ophthalmopathy. Germline assignment: CDR1 MDHEN and CDR2 SYDVKM. After removal of 7 bases from V and 4 bases from J, the junction contained 17 bases not matched to a gene. The CDR3 has 17 residues.

The specimen was blood. The chain couples TRBV28 to TRBJ2-5, with TRBD2 matching over 8 bases. This receptor was obtained from a middle-aged woman with Graves' hyperthyroidism. CDR3 protein: CASTPGAWREAGETQYF. In DNA form, the CDR3 reads TGTGCCAGCACCCCAGGGGCCTGGCGGGAGGCCGGAGAGACCCAGTACTTC.